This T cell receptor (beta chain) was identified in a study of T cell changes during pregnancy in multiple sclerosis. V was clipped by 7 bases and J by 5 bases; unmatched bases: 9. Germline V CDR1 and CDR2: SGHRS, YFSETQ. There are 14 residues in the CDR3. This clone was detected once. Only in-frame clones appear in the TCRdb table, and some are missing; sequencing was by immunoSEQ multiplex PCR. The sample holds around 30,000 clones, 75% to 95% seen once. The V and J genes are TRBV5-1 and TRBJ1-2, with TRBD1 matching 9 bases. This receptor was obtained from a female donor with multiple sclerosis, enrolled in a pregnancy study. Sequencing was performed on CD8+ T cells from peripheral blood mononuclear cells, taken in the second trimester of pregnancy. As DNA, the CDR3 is TGCGCCAGCGCCCCCGGGACAGGGTTATATGGCTACACCTTC. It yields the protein CASAPGTGLYGYTF. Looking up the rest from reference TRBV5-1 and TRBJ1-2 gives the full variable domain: KAGVTQTPRYLIKTRGQQVTLSCSPISGHRSVSWYQQTPGQGLQFLFEYFSETQRNKGNFPGRFSGRQFSNSRSEMNVSTLELGDSALYLCASAPGTGLYGYTFGSGTRLTVV.